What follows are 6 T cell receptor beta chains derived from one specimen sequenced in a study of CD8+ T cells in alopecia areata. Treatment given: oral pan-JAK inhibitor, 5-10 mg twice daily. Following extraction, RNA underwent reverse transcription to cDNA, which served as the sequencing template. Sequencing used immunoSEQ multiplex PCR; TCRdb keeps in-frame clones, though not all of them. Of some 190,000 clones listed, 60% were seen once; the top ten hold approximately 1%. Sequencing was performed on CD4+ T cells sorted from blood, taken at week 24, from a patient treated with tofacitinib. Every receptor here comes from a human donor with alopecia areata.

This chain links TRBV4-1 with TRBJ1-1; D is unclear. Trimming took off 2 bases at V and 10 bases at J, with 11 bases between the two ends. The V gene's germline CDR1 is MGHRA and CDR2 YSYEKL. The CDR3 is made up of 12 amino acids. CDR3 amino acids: CASSQPGVGAFF. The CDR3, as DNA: TGCGCCAGCAGCCAACCGGGAGTTGGAGCTTTCTTT.

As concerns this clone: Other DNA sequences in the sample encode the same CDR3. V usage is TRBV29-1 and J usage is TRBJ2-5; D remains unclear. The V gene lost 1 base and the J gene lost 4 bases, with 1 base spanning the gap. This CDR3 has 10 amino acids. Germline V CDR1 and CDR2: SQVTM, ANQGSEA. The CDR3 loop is CSVEGETQYF. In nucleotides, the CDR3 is TGCAGCGTTGAAGGAGAGACCCAGTACTTC.

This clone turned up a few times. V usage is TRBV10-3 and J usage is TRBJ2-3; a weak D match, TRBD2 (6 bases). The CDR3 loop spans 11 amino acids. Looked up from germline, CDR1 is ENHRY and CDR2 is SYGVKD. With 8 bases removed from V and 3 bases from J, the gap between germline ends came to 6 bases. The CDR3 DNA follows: TGTGCCATCGGGGGGACAGATACGCAGTATTTT. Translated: CAIGGTDTQYF.

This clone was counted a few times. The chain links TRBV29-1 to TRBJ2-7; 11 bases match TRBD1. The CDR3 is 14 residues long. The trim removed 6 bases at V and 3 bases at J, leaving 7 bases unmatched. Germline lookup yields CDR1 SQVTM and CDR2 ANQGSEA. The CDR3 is CSVAGTGGFYEQYF. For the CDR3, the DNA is TGCAGCGTAGCCGGGACAGGGGGTTTCTACGAGCAGTACTTC.

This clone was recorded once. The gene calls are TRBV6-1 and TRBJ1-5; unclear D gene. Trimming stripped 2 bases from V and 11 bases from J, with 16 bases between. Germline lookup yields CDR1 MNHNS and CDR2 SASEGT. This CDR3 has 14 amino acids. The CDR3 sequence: CASSERSGNIAQHF. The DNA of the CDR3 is TGTGCCAGCAGTGAACGGTCGGGTAATATAGCCCAGCATTTT.

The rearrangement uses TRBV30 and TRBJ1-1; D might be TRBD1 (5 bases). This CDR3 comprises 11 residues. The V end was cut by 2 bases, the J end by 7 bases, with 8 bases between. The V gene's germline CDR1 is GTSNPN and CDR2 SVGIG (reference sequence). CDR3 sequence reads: CAWSQGREAFF. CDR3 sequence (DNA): TGTGCCTGGAGTCAGGGCCGTGAAGCTTTCTTT.